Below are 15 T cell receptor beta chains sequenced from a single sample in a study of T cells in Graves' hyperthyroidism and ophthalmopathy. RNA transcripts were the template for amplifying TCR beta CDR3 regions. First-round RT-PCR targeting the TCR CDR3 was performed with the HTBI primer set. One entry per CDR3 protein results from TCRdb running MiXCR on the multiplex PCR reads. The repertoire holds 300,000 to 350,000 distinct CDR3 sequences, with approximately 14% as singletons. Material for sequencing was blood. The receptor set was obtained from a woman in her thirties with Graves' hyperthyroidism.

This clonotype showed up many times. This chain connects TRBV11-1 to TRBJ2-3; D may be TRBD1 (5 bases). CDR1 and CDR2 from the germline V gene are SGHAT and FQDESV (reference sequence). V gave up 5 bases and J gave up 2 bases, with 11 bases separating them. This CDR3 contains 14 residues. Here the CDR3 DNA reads TGTGCCAGCAGCCCGGACATCTCCACAGATACGCAGTATTTT. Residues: CASSPDISTDTQYF. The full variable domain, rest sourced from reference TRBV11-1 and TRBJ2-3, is EAEVAQSPRYKITEKSQAVAFWCDPISGHATLYWYRQILGQGPELLVQFQDESVVDDSQLPKDRFSAERLKGVDSTLKIQPAELGDSAMYLCASSPDISTDTQYFGPGTRLTVL.

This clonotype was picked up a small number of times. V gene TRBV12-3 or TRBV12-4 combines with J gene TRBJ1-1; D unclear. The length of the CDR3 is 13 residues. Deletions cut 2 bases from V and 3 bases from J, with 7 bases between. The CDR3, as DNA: TGTGCCAGCAGTTTATACCAGGACACTGAAGCTTTCTTT. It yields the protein CASSLYQDTEAFF.

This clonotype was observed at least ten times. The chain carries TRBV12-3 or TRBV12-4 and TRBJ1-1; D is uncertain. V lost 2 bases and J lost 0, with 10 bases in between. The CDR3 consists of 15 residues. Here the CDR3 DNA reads TGTGCCAGCAGTTTATCCCCCCGGATGAACACTGAAGCTTTCTTT. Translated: CASSLSPRMNTEAFF.

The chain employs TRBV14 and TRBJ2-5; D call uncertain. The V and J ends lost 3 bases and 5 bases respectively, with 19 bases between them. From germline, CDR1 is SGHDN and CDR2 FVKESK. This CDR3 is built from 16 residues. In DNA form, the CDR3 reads TGTGCCAGCAGCCAGGGTAGTATACGGCTTGTTGAGACCCAGTACTTC. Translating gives CASSQGSIRLVETQYF.

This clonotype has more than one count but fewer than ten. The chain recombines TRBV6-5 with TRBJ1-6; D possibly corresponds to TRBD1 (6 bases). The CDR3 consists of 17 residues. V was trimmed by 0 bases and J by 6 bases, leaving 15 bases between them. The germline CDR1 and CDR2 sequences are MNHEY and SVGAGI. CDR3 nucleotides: TGTGCCAGCAGTTACTCGATGACCGGGGGCGTTAATTCACCCCTCCACTTT. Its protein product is CASSYSMTGGVNSPLHF.

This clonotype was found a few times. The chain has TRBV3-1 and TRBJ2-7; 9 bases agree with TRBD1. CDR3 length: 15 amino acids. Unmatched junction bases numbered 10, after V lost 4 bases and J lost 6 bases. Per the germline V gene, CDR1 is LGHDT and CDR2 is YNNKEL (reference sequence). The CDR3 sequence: CASSLRTGAFLEQYF. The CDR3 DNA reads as TGTGCCAGCAGCCTACGGACAGGGGCTTTTCTCGAGCAGTACTTC.

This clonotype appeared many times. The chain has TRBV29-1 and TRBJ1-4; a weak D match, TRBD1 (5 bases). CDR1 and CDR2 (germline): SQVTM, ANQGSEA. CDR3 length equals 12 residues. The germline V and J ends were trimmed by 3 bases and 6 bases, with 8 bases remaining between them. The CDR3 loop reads CSVDIGDEKLFF. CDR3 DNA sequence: TGCAGCGTTGATATAGGGGATGAAAAACTGTTTTTT. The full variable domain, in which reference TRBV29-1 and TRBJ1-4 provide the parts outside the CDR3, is SAVISQKPSRDICQRGTSLTIQCQVDSQVTMMFWYRQQPGQSLTLIATANQGSEATYESGFVIDKFPISRPNLTFSTLTVSNMSPEDSSIYLCSVDIGDEKLFFGSGTQLSVL.

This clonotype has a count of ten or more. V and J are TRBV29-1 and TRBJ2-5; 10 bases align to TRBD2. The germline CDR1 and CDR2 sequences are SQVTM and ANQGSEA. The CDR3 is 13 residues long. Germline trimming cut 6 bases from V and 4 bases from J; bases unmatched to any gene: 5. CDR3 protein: CSVAGGVRETQYF. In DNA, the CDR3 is TGCAGCGTAGCGGGAGGGGTCAGAGAGACCCAGTACTTC.

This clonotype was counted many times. CDR3 coding DNA: TGTGCCAGCAGTTGGGACAGAGCTGGCAATCAGCCCCAGCATTTT. Residues: CASSWDRAGNQPQHF. This chain connects TRBV12-3 or TRBV12-4 to TRBJ1-5, with 7 bases matching TRBD1. The CDR3 totals 15 residues. V lost 4 bases, J lost 2 bases, and 5 bases stayed unmatched.

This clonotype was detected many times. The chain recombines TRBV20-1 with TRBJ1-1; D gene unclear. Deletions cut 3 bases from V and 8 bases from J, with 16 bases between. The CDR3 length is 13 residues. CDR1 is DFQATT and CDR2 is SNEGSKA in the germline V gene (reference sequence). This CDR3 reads CSASVVTTKEAFF. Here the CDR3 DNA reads TGCAGTGCTAGCGTAGTCACGACCAAAGAAGCTTTCTTT.

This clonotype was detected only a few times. CDR3 sequence reads: CASSLAPLVGNTEAFF. The CDR3 DNA reads TGTGCCAGCAGCTTAGCGCCTTTGGTGGGGAACACTGAAGCTTTCTTT. This chain uses TRBV7-9 with TRBJ1-1; D remains ambiguous. Trimming pared 0 bases from V and 1 base from J, leaving 12 bases between. CDR3 length: 16 amino acids. Germline V gene lookup returns CDR1 SEHNR and CDR2 FQNEAQ (reference sequence). Looking up the rest from reference TRBV7-9 and TRBJ1-1 gives the full variable domain: DTGVSQNPRHKITKRGQNVTFRCDPISEHNRLYWYRQTLGQGPEFLTYFQNEAQLEKSRLLSDRFSAERPKGSFSTLEIQRTEQGDSAMYLCASSLAPLVGNTEAFFGQGTRLTVV.

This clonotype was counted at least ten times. The CDR3 region has the DNA TGTGCCAGCAGCCGCGGGGGGGGCGAGGGCAATCAGCCCCAGCATTTT. It codes for CASSRGGGEGNQPQHF. V usage is TRBV5-4 and J usage is TRBJ1-5; D is possibly TRBD1 (6 bases). The CDR3 length is 16 residues. Between the trimmed V and J ends, which lost 4 bases and 2 bases, there was a span of 16 bases. The germline CDR1 and CDR2 sequences are SGHNT and YYREEE (reference sequence).

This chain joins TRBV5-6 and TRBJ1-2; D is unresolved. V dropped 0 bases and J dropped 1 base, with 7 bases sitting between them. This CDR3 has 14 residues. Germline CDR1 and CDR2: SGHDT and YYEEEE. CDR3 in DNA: TGTGCCAGCAGCTTGGGGTCCCTTAACTATGGCTACACCTTC. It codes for CASSLGSLNYGYTF.

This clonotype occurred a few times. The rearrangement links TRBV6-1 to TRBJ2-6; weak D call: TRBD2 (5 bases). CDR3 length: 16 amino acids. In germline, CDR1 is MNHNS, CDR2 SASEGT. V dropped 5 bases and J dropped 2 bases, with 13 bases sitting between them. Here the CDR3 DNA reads TGTGCCAGCAGTAGAGGGTCAGTGGCTGGGGCCAACGTCCTGACTTTC. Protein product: CASSRGSVAGANVLTF.

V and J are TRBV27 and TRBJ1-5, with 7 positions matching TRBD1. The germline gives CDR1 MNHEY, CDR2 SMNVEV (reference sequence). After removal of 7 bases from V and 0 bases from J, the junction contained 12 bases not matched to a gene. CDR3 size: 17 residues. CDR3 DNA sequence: TGTGCCAGCAAAAGGACAGGAGGCTTTGCTAGCAATCAGCCCCAGCATTTT. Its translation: CASKRTGGFASNQPQHF.